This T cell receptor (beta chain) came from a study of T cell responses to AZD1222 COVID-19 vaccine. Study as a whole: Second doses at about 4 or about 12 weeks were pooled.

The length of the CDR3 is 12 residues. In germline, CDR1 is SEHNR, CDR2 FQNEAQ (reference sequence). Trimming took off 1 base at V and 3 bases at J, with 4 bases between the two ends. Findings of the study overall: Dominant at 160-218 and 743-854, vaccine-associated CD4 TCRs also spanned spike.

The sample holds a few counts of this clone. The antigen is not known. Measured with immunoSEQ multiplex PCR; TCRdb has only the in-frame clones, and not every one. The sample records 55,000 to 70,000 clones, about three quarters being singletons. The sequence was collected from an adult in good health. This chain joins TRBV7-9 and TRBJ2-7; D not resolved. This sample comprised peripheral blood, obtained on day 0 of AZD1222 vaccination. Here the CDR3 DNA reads TGTGCCAGCAGCTTAGGTTACTACGAGCAGTACTTC. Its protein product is CASSLGYYEQYF.